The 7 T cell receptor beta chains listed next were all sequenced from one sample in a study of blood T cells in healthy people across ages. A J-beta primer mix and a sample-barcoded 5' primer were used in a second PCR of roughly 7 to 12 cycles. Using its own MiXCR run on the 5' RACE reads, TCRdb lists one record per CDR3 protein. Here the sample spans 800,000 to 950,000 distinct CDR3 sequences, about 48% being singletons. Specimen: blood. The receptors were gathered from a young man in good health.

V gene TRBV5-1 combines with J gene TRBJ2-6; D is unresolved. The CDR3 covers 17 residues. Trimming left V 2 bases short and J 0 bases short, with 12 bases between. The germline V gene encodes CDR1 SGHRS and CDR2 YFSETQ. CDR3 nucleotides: TGCGCCAGCAGCTTTGGGGAAATCACCTCTGGGGCCAACGTCCTGACTTTC. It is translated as CASSFGEITSGANVLTF. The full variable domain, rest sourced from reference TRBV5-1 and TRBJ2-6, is KAGVTQTPRYLIKTRGQQVTLSCSPISGHRSVSWYQQTPGQGLQFLFEYFSETQRNKGNFPGRFSGRQFSNSRSEMNVSTLELGDSALYLCASSFGEITSGANVLTFGAGSRLTVL.

CDR3 amino acids: CASTKNYNEQFF. The CDR3 coding sequence is TGTGCCAGCACCAAAAACTACAATGAGCAGTTCTTC. The chain is built from TRBV11-3 and TRBJ2-1; D is unclear. Germline V lookup: CDR1 SGHNT, CDR2 YENEEA. CDR3 length: 12 residues. V was pared by 7 bases and J by 3 bases, with 7 bases between.

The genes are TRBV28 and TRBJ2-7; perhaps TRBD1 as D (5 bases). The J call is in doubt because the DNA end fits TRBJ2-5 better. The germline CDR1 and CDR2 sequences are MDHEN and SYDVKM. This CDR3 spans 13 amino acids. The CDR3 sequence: CASASGFRETQYF. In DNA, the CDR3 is TGTGCCAGCGCATCAGGGTTCAGGGAGACCCAGTACTTC.

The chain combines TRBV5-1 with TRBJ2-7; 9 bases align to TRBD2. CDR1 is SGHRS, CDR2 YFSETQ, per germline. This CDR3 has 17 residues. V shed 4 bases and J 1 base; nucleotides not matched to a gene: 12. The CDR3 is CASSPEVAGAPSYEQYF. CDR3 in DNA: TGCGCCAGCAGCCCGGAAGTAGCGGGGGCCCCTTCCTACGAGCAGTACTTC.

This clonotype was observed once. CDR3 amino acids: CASSFRLAGGGNTGELFF. CDR3 nucleotides: TGTGCCAGCAGCTTCAGACTAGCGGGGGGCGGGAACACCGGGGAGCTGTTTTTT. The gene calls are TRBV7-2 and TRBJ2-2; TRBD2 matches 13 bases. The CDR3 is 18 amino acids. The V segment lost 3 bases and the J segment 1 base; nucleotides outside the gene matches: 5. CDR1 is SGHTA, CDR2 FQGNSA, per germline.

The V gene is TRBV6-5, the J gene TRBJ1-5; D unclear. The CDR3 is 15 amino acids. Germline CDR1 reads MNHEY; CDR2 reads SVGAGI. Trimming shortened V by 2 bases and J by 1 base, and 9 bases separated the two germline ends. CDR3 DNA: TGTGCCAGCAGTTACACGGATGGAAGCAATCAGCCCCAGCATTTT. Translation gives CASSYTDGSNQPQHF.

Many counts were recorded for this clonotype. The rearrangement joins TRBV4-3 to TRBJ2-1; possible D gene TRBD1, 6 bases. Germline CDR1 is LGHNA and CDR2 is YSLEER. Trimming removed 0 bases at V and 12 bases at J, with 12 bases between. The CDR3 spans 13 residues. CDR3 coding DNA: TGCGCCAGCAGCCAAGAACAGGGATCGTGGCAGTTCTTC. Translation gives CASSQEQGSWQFF.